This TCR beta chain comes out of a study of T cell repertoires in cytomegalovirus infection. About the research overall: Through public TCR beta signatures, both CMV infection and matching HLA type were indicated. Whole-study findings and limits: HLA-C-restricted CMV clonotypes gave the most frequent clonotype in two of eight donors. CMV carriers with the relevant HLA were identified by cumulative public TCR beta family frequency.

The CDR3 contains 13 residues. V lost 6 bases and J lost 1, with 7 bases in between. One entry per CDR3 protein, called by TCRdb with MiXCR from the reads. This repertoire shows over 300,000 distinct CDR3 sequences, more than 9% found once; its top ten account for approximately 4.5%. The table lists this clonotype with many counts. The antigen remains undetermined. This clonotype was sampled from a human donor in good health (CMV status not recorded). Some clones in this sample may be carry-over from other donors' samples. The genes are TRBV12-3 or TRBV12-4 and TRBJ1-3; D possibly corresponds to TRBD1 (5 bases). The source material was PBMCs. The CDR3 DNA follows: TGTGCCAGCAGCAGGGATTCTGGAAACACCATATATTTT. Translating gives CASSRDSGNTIYF.